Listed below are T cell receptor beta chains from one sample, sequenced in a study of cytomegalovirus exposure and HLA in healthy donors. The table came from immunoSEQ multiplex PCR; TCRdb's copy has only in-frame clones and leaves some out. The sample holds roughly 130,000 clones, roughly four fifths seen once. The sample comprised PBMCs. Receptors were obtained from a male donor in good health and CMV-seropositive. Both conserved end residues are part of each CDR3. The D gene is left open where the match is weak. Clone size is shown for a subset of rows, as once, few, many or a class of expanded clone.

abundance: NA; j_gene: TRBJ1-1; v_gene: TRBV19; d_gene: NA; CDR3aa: CASSRVNTEAFF; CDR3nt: TGTGCCAGCTCCCGGGTAAACACTGAAGCTTTCTTT
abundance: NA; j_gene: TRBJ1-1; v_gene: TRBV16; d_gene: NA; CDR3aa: CASSHGDTEAFF; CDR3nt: TGTGCCAGCAGCCACGGAGACACTGAAGCTTTCTTT
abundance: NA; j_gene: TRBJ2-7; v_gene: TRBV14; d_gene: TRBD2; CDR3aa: CASSPMVGAGGYTLYEQYF; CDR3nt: TGTGCCAGCAGCCCTATGGTGGGAGCGGGAGGTTACACCCTCTACGAGCAGTACTTC
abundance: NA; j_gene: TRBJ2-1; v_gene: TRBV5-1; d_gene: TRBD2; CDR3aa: CASSLALAAYNEQFF; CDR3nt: TGCGCCAGCAGCTTGGCCCTAGCGGCCTACAATGAGCAGTTCTTC
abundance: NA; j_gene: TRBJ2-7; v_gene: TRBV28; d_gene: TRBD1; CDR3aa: CASSFPGQGNWEQYF; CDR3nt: TGTGCCAGCAGTTTCCCCGGACAGGGGAATTGGGAGCAGTACTTC
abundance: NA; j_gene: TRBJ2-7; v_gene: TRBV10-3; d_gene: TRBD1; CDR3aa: CAISDRQGSYEQYF; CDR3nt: TGTGCCATCAGTGACCGACAGGGTTCTTACGAGCAGTACTTC
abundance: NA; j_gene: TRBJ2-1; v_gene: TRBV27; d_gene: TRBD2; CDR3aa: CASSLESGRHYNEQFF; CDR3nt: TGTGCCAGCAGTTTGGAGAGCGGGAGACATTACAATGAGCAGTTCTTC
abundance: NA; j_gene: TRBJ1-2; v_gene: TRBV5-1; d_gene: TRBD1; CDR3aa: CASSLRTGEGYVYTF; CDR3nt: TGCGCCAGCAGCCTAAGGACAGGGGAAGGCTATGTCTACACCTTC
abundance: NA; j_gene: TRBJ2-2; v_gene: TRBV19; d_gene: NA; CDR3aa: CASSIDSRTVSTGELFF; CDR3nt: TGTGCCAGTAGTATAGATTCGCGGACAGTATCCACCGGGGAGCTGTTTTTT
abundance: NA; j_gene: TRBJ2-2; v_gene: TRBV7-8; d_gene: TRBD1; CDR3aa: CASSPDRGGTGELFF; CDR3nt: TGTGCCAGCAGCCCCGACAGGGGGGGCACCGGGGAGCTGTTTTTT
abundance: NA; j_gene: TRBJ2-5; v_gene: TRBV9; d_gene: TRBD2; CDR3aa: CASSAPPGLAGYEETQYF; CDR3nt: TGTGCCAGCAGCGCCCCCCCCGGACTAGCGGGATATGAAGAGACCCAGTACTTC
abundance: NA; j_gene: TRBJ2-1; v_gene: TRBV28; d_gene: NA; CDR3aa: CASSLPVHNEQFF; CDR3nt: TGTGCCAGCAGTTTGCCGGTGCACAATGAGCAGTTCTTC
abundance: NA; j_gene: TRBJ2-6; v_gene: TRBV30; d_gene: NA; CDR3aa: CAWSVLGGAWSGANGLTF; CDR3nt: TGTGCCTGGAGTGTATTGGGCGGTGCGTGGTCTGGGGCCAACGGCCTGACTTTC
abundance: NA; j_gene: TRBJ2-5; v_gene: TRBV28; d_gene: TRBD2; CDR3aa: CASSFQGGQETQYF; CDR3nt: TGTGCCAGCAGTTTCCAGGGAGGGCAAGAGACCCAGTACTTC
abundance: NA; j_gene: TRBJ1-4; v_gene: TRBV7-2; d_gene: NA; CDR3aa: CASSLDPTGRGEKLFF; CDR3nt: TGTGCCAGCAGCTTAGATCCGACTGGGAGGGGTGAAAAACTGTTTTTT
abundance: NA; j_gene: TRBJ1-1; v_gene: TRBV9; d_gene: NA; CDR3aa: CASSVVGALNTEAFF; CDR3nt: TGTGCCAGCAGCGTAGTTGGGGCACTGAACACTGAAGCTTTCTTT
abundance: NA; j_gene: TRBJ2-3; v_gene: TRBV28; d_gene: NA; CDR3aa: CASSLRPGSSDTQYF; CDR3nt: TGTGCCAGCAGCCTCCGCCCGGGATCTTCGGATACGCAGTATTTT
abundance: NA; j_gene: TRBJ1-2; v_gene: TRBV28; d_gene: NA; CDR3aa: CASSPQTGDAVRYTF; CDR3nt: TGTGCCAGCAGTCCCCAGACAGGAGACGCGGTGCGCTACACCTTC
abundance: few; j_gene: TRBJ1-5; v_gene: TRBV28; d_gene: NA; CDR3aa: CASRLSNQPQHF; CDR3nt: TGTGCCAGCAGACTTAGCAATCAGCCCCAGCATTTT
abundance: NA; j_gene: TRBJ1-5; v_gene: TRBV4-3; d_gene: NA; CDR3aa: CASTYNGGFYNQPQHF; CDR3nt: TGCGCCAGCACCTACAACGGGGGGTTTTACAATCAGCCCCAGCATTTT
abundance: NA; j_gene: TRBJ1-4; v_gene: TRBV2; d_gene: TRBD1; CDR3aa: CASSRTLQGTNEKLFF; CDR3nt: TGTGCCAGCAGCAGGACCCTACAGGGGACTAATGAAAAACTGTTTTTT
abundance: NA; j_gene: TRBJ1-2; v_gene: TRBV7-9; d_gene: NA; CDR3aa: CASSLEVEMGYGYTF; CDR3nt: TGTGCCAGCAGCTTAGAGGTGGAGATGGGCTATGGCTACACCTTC
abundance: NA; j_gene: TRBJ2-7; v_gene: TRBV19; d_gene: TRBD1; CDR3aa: CASSMGTGAYEQYF; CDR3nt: TGTGCCAGTAGTATGGGGACAGGAGCCTACGAGCAGTACTTC
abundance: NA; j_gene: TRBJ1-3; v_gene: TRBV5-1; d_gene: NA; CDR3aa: CASSLGQASGNTIYF; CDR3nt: TGCGCCAGCAGCTTGGGGCAGGCCTCTGGAAACACCATATATTTT
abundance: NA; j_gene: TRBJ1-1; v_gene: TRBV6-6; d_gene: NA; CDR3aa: CASSFETVNTEAFF; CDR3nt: TGTGCCAGCAGTTTCGAGACAGTCAACACTGAAGCTTTCTTT
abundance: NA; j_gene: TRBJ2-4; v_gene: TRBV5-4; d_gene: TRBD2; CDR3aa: CASSSGLAENIQYF; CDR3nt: TGTGCCAGCAGCTCGGGACTAGCAGAAAACATTCAGTACTTC
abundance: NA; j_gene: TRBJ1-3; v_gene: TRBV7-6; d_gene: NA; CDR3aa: CASSLARSSGNTIYF; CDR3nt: TGTGCCAGCAGCTTAGCCCGGAGCTCTGGAAACACCATATATTTT
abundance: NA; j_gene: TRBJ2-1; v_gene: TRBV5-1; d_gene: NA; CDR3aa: CASSLLEAYNEQFF; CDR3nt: TGCGCCAGCAGCTTGTTGGAGGCCTACAATGAGCAGTTCTTC
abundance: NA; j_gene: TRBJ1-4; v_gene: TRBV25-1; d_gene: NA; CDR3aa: CASSEFGLEKLFF; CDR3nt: TGTGCCAGCAGTGAATTTGGCCTCGAAAAACTGTTTTTT
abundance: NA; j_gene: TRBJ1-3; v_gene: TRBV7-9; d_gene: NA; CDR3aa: CASSTTGNAAGNTIYF; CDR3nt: TGTGCCAGCAGCACTACGGGGAATGCGGCTGGAAACACCATATATTTT
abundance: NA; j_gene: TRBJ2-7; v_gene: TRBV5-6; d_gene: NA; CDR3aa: CASSSSGEQYF; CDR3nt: TGTGCCAGCAGCTCCAGCGGCGAGCAGTACTTC
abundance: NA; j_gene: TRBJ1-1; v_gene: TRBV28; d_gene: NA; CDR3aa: CASSLMGRRAFF; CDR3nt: TGTGCCAGCAGTTTAATGGGGAGGCGGGCTTTCTTT
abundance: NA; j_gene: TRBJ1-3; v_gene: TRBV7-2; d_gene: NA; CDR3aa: CASSLGALSGNTIYF; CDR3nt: TGTGCCAGCAGCTTAGGGGCCCTCTCTGGAAACACCATATATTTT
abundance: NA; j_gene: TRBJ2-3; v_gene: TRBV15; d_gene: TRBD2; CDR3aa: CATSRDMSGGTDTQYF; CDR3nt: TGTGCCACCAGCAGAGATATGAGCGGGGGCACAGATACGCAGTATTTT
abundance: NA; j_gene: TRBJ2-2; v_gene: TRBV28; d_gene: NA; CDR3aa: CASSLPGENTGELFF; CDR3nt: TGTGCCAGCAGTTTGCCAGGGGAGAACACCGGGGAGCTGTTTTTT
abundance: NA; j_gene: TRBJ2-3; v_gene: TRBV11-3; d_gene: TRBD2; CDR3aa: CASSTRTSDSRTDTQYF; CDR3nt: TGTGCCAGCAGCACCAGGACTAGCGATTCCCGCACAGATACGCAGTATTTT
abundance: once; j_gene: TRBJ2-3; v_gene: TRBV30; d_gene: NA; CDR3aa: CAYTEGTDTQYF; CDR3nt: TGTGCCTACACGGAGGGCACAGATACGCAGTATTTT
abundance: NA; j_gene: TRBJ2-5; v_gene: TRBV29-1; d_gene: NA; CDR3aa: CSVEDLAAGQYF; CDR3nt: TGCAGCGTTGAAGATCTTGCAGCGGGCCAGTACTTC